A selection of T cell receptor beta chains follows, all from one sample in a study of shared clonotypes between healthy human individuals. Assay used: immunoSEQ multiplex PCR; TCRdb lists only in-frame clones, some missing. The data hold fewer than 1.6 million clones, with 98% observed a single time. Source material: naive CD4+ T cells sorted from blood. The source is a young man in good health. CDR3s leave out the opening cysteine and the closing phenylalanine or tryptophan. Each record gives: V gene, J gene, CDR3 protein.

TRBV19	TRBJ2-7	ASSIRGYEQY
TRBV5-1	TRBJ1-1	ASSYRENTEAF
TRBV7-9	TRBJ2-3	ASSSRLAATDTQY
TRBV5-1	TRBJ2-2	ASSWGLAVAGELF
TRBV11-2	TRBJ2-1	ASSLRGGSAYNEQF
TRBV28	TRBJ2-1	ASSDSGTRKAKQF
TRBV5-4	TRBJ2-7	ASSLTSGRRYEQY
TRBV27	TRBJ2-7	ASSPGPYYEQY
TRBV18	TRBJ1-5	ASSPQDDQPQH
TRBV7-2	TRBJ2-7	ASSLDGSYYEQY
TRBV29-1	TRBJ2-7	SVKRGTSEQY
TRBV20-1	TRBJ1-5	SASVGQPQH
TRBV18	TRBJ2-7	ASSPPLGLIN
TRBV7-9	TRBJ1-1	ASSLDSNTEAF
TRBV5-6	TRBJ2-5	ASSLARRNLETQY
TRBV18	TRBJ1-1	ASSFEQGNTEAF
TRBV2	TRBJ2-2	ASRARTGPTGELF
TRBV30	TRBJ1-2	ACWGNANYGYT
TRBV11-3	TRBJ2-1	ASSFNYAYNEQF
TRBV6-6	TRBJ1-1	ASRHGGGDTEAF
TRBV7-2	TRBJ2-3	ASSLRSSTDTQY
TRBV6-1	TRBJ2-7	ASSGGLAGGREQY
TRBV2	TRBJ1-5	ASSEWITNQPQH
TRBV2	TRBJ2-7	ASSARAGAREQY
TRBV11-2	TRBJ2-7	ASSLDRYEQY
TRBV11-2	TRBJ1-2	ASSLTDRGLGGYT
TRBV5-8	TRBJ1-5	ASSVSLFGNQPQH
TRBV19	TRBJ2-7	ASRLVPGDEQY
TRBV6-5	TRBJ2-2	ASSYRLAGASGELF
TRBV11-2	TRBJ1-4	ASRLLFAREGEKLF
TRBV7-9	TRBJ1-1	ASSSGGGTEAF
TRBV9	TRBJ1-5	ASSVGVRGTDSQPQH
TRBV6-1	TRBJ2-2	ASSGGQGTGELF
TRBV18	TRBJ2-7	ASSLDVPYEQY
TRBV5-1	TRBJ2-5	ASSLDGYQETQY
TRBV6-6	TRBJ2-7	ASSYRRPISEQY
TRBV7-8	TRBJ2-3	ASSPGAHTQY
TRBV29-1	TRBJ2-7	SVEDPSLGEQY
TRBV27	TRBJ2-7	ASSLAGTVSYEQY
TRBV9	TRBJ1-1	ASSAVSTGGTEAF